The sequence of this T cell receptor beta chain was determined in a study of blood T cell repertoires in COVID-19. TCRdb's copy holds only in-frame clones and misses some; the assay was immunoSEQ multiplex PCR. Among approximately 53,000 clones listed, around 87% were seen once. This clone was counted once. CDR1 and CDR2 from the germline V gene are SGHRS and YFSETQ. The J segment lost 0 bases and the V segment lost 4 bases, leaving 6 bases of the junction unmatched. This CDR3 region has 17 residues. The genes are TRBV5-1 and TRBJ2-4; 11 bases map to TRBD2. Sequences were obtained from peripheral blood. The TCR was taken from a woman aged 80 or over with COVID-19, enrolled during active disease. The CDR3 protein is CASSGSGGDLAKNIQYF. The DNA for the CDR3 is TGCGCCAGCAGCGGTAGCGGGGGGGATCTAGCCAAAAACATTCAGTACTTC.